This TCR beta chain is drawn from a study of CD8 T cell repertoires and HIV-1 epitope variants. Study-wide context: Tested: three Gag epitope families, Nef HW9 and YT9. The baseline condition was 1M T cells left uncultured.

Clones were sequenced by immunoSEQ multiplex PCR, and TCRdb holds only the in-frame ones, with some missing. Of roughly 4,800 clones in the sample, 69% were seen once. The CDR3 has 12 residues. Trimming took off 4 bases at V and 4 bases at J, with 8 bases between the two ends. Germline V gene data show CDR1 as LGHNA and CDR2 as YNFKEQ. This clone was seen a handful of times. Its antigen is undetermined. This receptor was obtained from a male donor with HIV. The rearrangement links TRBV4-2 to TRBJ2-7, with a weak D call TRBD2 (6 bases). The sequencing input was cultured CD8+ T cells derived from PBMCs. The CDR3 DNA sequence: TGTGCCAGCAGCCCCGGGGGATACGAGCAGTACTTC. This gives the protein CASSPGGYEQYF.